The rows below give T cell receptor beta chains drawn from one sample of a study of OX40 agonist ivuxolimab in advanced cancers. This table comes from immunoSEQ multiplex PCR, and its TCRdb copy is limited to in-frame clones, with some not included. The sample has approximately 60,000 clones; around 93% are singletons. This specimen consisted of CD4+ or CD8+ T cells sorted from blood, obtained in a trial of the OX40 agonist ivuxolimab. The receptor set was obtained from an adult with an advanced solid tumor such as melanoma, head and neck, liver or kidney cancer. The CDR3 runs from the conserved cysteine through the conserved F or W. D genes are given only for firm matches. For some rows the clone size is stated as once, few or many, or as a class when expanded; others skip it.

j_call	v_call	clone_size	d_call	cdr3_aa	cdr3_nt
TRBJ2-7	TRBV2	.	TRBD2	CASKGLGTRGEYEQYF	TGTGCCAGCAAAGGTTTAGGGACTAGGGGTGAATACGAGCAGTACTTC
TRBJ1-2	TRBV7-8	.	TRBD1	CASSPGQGARNNYGYTF	TGTGCCAGCAGCCCGGGACAGGGGGCGCGAAATAACTATGGCTACACCTTC
TRBJ2-7	TRBV2	.	TRBD1	CASLGQGRGEQYF	TGTGCCAGCCTCGGACAGGGTCGGGGGGAGCAGTACTTC
TRBJ2-1	TRBV28	.	TRBD2	CASSSLRDSGLVADEQFF	TGTGCCAGCAGTTCTTTGAGAGACTCCGGACTAGTAGCCGATGAGCAGTTCTTC
TRBJ1-2	TRBV6-1	.	.	CASSEARTAYGYTF	TGTGCCAGCAGTGAAGCCAGGACAGCCTATGGCTACACCTTC
TRBJ2-7	TRBV11-3	.	.	CASSPFGGNYEQYF	TGTGCCAGCAGCCCTTTCGGGGGAAACTACGAGCAGTACTTC
TRBJ2-7	TRBV7-2	.	TRBD1	CASSAPGQGAYEQYF	TGTGCCAGCAGCGCACCGGGACAGGGAGCCTACGAGCAGTACTTC
TRBJ2-5	TRBV7-9	.	TRBD1	CASSFRQGMEETQYF	TGTGCCAGCAGCTTCAGACAGGGTATGGAGGAGACCCAGTACTTC
TRBJ2-7	TRBV13	.	TRBD1	CASSLDPGTVFHEQYF	TGTGCCAGCAGCCTAGATCCAGGGACAGTTTTCCACGAGCAGTACTTC
TRBJ1-2	TRBV4-1	.	.	CASSQDLAPTFSYGYTF	TGCGCCAGCAGCCAAGATCTGGCCCCTACGTTCTCGTATGGCTACACCTTC
TRBJ2-7	TRBV29-1	.	.	CSVETGSYEQYF	TGCAGCGTTGAGACAGGCTCCTACGAGCAGTACTTC
TRBJ2-1	TRBV19	.	TRBD2	CASSGTSLNEQFF	TGTGCCAGTAGCGGGACTAGCTTGAATGAGCAGTTCTTC
TRBJ2-2	TRBV5-1	.	.	CASSYVDTGELFF	TGCGCCAGCAGCTACGTGGACACCGGGGAGCTGTTTTTT
TRBJ2-3	TRBV6-1	.	TRBD1	CVSSEVFGTGGSVEDTQYF	TGTGTCAGCAGCGAAGTATTCGGTACAGGGGGCTCAGTGGAAGATACGCAGTATTTT
TRBJ1-5	TRBV19	.	.	CASSPSFSGQPQHF	TGTGCCAGTAGTCCGAGTTTCTCCGGGCAGCCCCAGCATTTT
TRBJ2-5	TRBV7-2	.	.	CASSLPGETQYF	TGTGCCAGCAGCTTACCTGGGGAGACCCAGTACTTC
TRBJ2-7	TRBV7-9	.	TRBD1	CASSRGQDPSYEQYF	TGTGCCAGCAGCCGAGGACAGGACCCCTCCTACGAGCAGTACTTC
TRBJ2-1	TRBV29-1	.	TRBD2	CSVATSGAGVYNEQFF	TGCAGCGTTGCGACTAGCGGGGCTGGGGTTTACAATGAGCAGTTCTTC
TRBJ2-7	TRBV6-5	.	.	CASSYSRVHEQYF	TGTGCCAGCAGTTATTCCCGGGTCCACGAGCAGTACTTC
TRBJ2-1	TRBV7-9	.	.	CASSYTTYNEQFF	TGTGCCAGCAGCTACACGACATACAATGAGCAGTTCTTC
TRBJ1-5	TRBV14	.	TRBD1	CASSQGQYQPQHF	TGTGCCAGCAGCCAGGGACAGTATCAGCCCCAGCATTTT
TRBJ2-7	TRBV18	.	TRBD1	CASSKRPPGTAEDEQYF	TGTGCCAGCTCAAAAAGGCCACCCGGGACAGCCGAGGACGAGCAGTACTTC
TRBJ1-4	TRBV4-2	few	TRBD1	CASSQDAGHGGGQGWEKLFF	TGTGCCAGCAGCCAAGATGCGGGGCATGGTGGGGGACAGGGTTGGGAAAAACTGTTTTTT
TRBJ2-3	TRBV15	few	.	CATSEGRASTDTQYF	TGTGCCACCAGCGAAGGCAGGGCTAGCACAGATACGCAGTATTTT
TRBJ1-1	TRBV19	.	TRBD1	CASSISTGRNTEAFF	TGTGCCAGTAGTATCTCGACAGGGCGGAACACTGAAGCTTTCTTT
TRBJ2-1	TRBV5-5	.	.	CASSLGFNEQFF	TGTGCCAGCAGCTTGGGGTTCAATGAGCAGTTCTTC
TRBJ2-5	TRBV7-4	.	TRBD2	CASSLPSGSRETQYF	TGTGCCAGCAGCTTACCTAGCGGGAGTCGGGAGACCCAGTACTTC